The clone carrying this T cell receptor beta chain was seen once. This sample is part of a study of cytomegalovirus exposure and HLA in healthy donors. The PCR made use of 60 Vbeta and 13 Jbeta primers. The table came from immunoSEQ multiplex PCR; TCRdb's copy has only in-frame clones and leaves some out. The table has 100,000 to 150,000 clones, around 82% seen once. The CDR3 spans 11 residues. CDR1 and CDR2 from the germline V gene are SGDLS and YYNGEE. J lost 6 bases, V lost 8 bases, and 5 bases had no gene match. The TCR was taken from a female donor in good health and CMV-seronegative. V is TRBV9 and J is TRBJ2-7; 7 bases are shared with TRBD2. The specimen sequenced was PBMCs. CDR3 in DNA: TGTGCCAGTGGACTAGACGCCGAGCAGTACTTC. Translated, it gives CASGLDAEQYF.